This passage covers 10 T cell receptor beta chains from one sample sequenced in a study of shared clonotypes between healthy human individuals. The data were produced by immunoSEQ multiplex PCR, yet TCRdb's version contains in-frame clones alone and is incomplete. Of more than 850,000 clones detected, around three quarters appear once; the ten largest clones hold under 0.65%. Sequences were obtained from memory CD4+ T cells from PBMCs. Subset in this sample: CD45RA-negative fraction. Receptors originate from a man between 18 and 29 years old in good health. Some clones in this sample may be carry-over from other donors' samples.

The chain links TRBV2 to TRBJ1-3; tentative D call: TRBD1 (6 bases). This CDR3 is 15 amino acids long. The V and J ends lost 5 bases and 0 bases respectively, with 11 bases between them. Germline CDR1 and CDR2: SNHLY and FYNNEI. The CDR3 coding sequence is TGTGCCAGCAGTCGACAGGTCCTCTCTGGAAACACCATATATTTT. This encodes CASSRQVLSGNTIYF.

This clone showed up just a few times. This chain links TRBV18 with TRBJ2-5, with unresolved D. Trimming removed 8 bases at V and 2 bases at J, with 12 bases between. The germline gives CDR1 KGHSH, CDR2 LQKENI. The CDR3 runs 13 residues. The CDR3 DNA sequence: TGTGCCAGCACGATCTGGGGTCAAGAGACCCAGTACTTC. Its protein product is CASTIWGQETQYF.

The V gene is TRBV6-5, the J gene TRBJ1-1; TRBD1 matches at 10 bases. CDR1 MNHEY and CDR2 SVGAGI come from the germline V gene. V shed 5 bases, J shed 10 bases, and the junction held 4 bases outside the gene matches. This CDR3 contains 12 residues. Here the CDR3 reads CASSRDRGPAFF. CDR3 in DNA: TGTGCCAGCAGTCGGGACAGGGGCCCAGCTTTCTTT.

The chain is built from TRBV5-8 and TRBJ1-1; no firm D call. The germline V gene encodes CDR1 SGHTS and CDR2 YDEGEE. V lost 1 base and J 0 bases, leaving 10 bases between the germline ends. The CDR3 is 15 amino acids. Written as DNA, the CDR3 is TGTGCCAGCAGCTTGTACGCAGGCATGAACACTGAAGCTTTCTTT. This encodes CASSLYAGMNTEAFF. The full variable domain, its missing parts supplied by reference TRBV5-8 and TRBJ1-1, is EAGVTQSPTHLIKTRGQQATLRCSPISGHTSVYWYQQALGLGLQFLLWYDEGEERNRGNFPPRFSGRQFPNYSSELNVNALELEDSALYLCASSLYAGMNTEAFFGQGTRLTVV.

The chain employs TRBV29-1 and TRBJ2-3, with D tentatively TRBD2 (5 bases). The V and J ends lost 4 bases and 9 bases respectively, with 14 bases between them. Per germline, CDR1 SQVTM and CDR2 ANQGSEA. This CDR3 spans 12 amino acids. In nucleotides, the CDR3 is TGCAGCGTTGGGACGGGGTACGGGACGCAGTATTTT. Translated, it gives CSVGTGYGTQYF.

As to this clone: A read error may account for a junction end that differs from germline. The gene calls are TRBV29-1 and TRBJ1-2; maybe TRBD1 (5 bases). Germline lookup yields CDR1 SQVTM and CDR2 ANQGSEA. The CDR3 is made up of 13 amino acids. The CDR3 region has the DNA TGCAGCGTTGAAGTCGTGACAGCCTATAGCTACACCTTC. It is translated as CSVEVVTAYSYTF.

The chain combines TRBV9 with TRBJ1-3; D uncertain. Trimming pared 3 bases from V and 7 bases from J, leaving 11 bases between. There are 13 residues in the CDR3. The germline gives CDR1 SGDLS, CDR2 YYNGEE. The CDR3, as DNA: TGTGCCAGCAGCGACGCCCCGGGGAACACCATATATTTT. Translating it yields CASSDAPGNTIYF. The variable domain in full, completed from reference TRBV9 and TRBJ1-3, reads DSGVTQTPKHLITATGQRVTLRCSPRSGDLSVYWYQQSLDQGLQFLIQYYNGEERAKGNILERFSAQQFPDLHSELNLSSLELGDSALYFCASSDAPGNTIYFGEGSWLTVV.

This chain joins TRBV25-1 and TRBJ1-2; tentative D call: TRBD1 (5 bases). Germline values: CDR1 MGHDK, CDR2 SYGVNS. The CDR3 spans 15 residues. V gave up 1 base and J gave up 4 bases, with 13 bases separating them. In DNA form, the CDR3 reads TGTGCCAGCAGTGAATCGTTCGGGGGATCCTATGGCTACACCTTC. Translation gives CASSESFGGSYGYTF.

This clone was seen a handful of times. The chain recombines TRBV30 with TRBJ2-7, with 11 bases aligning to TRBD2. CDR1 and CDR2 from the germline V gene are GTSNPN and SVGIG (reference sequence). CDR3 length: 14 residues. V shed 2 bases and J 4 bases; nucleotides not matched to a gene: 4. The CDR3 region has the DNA TGTGCCTGGAGTAAACTAGCGGGAGTGTACGAGCAGTACTTC. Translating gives CAWSKLAGVYEQYF.

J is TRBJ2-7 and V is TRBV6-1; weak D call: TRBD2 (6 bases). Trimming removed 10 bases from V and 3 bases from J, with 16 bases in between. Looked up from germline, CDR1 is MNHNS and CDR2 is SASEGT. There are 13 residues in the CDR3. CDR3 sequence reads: CATSLREDYEQYF. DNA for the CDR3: TGTGCCACCTCCCTCAGGGAGGACTACGAGCAGTACTTC.